This T cell receptor beta chain was recovered during a study of blood T cell repertoires in COVID-19. At the level of the study: COVID-19 samples from acute and convalescent phases originated in the United States, Italy and Spain. The analysed material was cDNA or gDNA that came from T cells, B-cell-depleted T cells, or PBMCs.

Germline-derived CDR1 and CDR2 are MGHRA and YSYEKL. This CDR3 is 14 amino acids long. V lost 6 bases and J 0 bases, leaving 12 bases between the germline ends. The authors' processing: Estimated nucleated cell counts came from reference gene primer amplification. Profiling relied on immunoSEQ multiplex PCR, and the TCRdb table lists in-frame clones only, not all of them. The D gene and trimming were derived from the DNA, and the V and J assignments and clone size from that table. The table shows some 130,000 clones, with approximately 84% occurring only once. The chain couples TRBV4-1 to TRBJ2-7; D perhaps matches TRBD1 (6 bases). The sample consisted of peripheral blood. The origin of this receptor is a human donor in a cohort sampled during active COVID-19. CDR3 sequence (DNA): TGCGCCAGCAGTCCGGACAGTACCTCCTACGAGCAGTACTTC. It encodes CASSPDSTSYEQYF.